This T cell receptor beta chain was obtained from a study of T cell responses to AZD1222 COVID-19 vaccine. Overall study findings and caveats: The donor cohort was predominantly white British with a female majority, and clonal diversity may have been underestimated. Repertoire sampling happened only post peak T cell response. Distributed over spike, vaccine-associated CD4 TCRs predominated at 160-218 and 743-854.

Investigators merged groups given second doses at roughly 4 or roughly 12 weeks. The CDR3 runs 15 residues. The germline CDR1 and CDR2 sequences are MDHEN and SYDVKM. V lost 3 bases and J 4 bases, leaving 10 bases between the germline ends. Remarks on this clone: The antigen remains undetermined.

Some clones are missing from TCRdb's copy, which holds only in-frame ones; the method was immunoSEQ multiplex PCR. The sample records approximately 60,000 clones, approximately 86% being singletons. The source is an adult who received the AZD1222 COVID-19 vaccine. The chain couples TRBV28 to TRBJ2-6, with D unclear. The sample consisted of peripheral blood, taken 28 days after the second AZD1222 dose. This chain's CDR3 is CASSLDPRGANVLTF. CDR3 DNA: TGTGCCAGCAGTTTGGACCCCAGAGGGGCCAACGTCCTGACTTTC.